This T cell receptor (beta chain) was captured by sequencing in a study of blood T cell repertoires in COVID-19. As for the study in general: Acute and convalescent COVID-19 samples came from the United States, Italy and Spain.

Germline V gene data show CDR1 as SGDLS and CDR2 as YYNGEE. This CDR3 is built from 13 residues. V was clipped by 4 bases and J by 2 bases, with 7 bases between them. As processed by the authors: Scientists estimated how many nucleated cells there were by amplifying reference gene primers. Here immunoSEQ multiplex PCR was the method, and the copy in TCRdb shows in-frame clones only, minus some. V and J calls and clone size are copied from that table; D and trimming were computed from the DNA. The table records more than 250,000 clones, 86% of them present only once. This clonotype was sampled from a young woman who had recovered from COVID-19. The chain combines TRBV9 with TRBJ2-1; D unclear. Sequenced: PBMCs or T cells enriched from blood (not recorded which). In nucleotides, the CDR3 is TGTGCCAGCAGCTATTCCCCCTACAATGAGCAGTTCTTC. Translating gives CASSYSPYNEQFF.